This is a list of T cell receptor beta chains from one sample in a study of regulatory T cells in long-lasting Graves disease. TCRdb reprocessed the multiplex PCR reads with MiXCR, giving one entry per CDR3 protein. Of about 400,000 distinct CDR3 sequences in the sample, 20% are singletons; the top ten hold about 20%. Sequenced here: peripheral blood mononuclear cells (PBMCs), sampled when the disease was refractory, from a patient treated with antithyroid drugs. Every receptor here comes from a female donor with Graves disease. Both conserved end residues are part of each CDR3. A D gene is named only where the DNA matches it firmly. Not every row has a clone size; where given, it reads once, few, many or a size class.

D gene	J gene	clone size	V gene	CDR3 protein	CDR3 DNA
.	TRBJ2-3	.	TRBV2	CASSEWVGRDLDTQYF	TGTGCCAGCAGTGAATGGGTAGGGCGGGATCTAGATACGCAGTATTTT
TRBD1	TRBJ2-3	many	TRBV2	CASSVTGGEDTQYF	TGTGCCAGCAGCGTTACAGGGGGCGAAGATACGCAGTATTTT
.	TRBJ1-5	many	TRBV12-3/TRBV12-4	CASSFRANQPQHF	TGTGCCAGCAGTTTCAGAGCCAATCAGCCCCAGCATTTT
TRBD2	TRBJ2-2	.	TRBV12-5	CASGLEAGGPGGELFF	TGTGCTAGTGGTTTGGAAGCGGGAGGGCCCGGCGGGGAGCTGTTTTTT
.	TRBJ2-5	many	TRBV15	CATSRRGGTETQYF	TGTGCCACCAGCAGGAGGGGGGGGACGGAGACCCAGTACTTC
.	TRBJ1-1	.	TRBV5-6	CASSLGTGLRGTEAFF	TGTGCCAGCAGCTTGGGGACGGGCCTACGGGGGACTGAAGCTTTCTTT
TRBD2	TRBJ2-7	.	TRBV13	CASSLRGTSEYEQYF	TGTGCCAGCAGCTTGCGGGGGACTAGCGAGTACGAGCAGTACTTC
TRBD1	TRBJ1-2	.	TRBV19	CASSFPLDRGFYGYTF	TGTGCCAGTAGTTTCCCCCTGGACAGGGGATTCTATGGCTACACCTTC
TRBD1	TRBJ1-5	.	TRBV20-1	CSASGTGAGGNQPQHF	TGCAGTGCTAGTGGGACAGGAGCGGGGGGCAATCAGCCCCAGCATTTT
.	TRBJ1-1	.	TRBV6-1	CASRKATEAFF	TGTGCCAGCAGGAAGGCCACTGAAGCTTTCTTT
.	TRBJ1-1	many	TRBV6-1	CASLGGTNTEAFF	TGTGCCAGCCTCGGGGGCACGAACACTGAAGCTTTCTTT
.	TRBJ2-4	many	TRBV28	CASDGTRTGARSGKNIQYF	TGTGCCAGCGATGGGACGCGGACTGGAGCGAGGAGCGGCAAAAACATTCAGTACTTC
TRBD1	TRBJ1-5	many	TRBV29-1	CSVGGTGGDQPQHF	TGCAGCGTAGGCGGGACAGGGGGCGATCAGCCCCAGCATTTT
.	TRBJ1-5	.	TRBV2	CASSPFNRDNQPQHF	TGTGCCAGCAGTCCTTTCAACAGGGACAATCAGCCCCAGCATTTT
.	TRBJ2-6	.	TRBV6-2/TRBV6-3	CASSYSTFSVRFRSGASVLTF	TGTGCCAGCAGTTACTCGACCTTCAGTGTCAGGTTTCGCTCTGGGGCCAGCGTCCTGACTTTC
.	TRBJ1-1	many	TRBV5-8	CASSGGVTEAFF	TGTGCCAGCAGCGGCGGAGTCACTGAAGCTTTCTTT